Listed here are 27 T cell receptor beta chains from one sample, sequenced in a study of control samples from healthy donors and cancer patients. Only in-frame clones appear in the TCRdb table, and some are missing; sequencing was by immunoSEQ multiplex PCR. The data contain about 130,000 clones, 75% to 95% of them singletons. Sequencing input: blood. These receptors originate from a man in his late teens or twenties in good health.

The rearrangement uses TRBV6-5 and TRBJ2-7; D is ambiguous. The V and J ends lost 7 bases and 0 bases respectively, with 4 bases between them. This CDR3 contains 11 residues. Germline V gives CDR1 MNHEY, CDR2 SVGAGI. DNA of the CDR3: TGTGCCAGCAAAACCTCCTACGAGCAGTACTTC. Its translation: CASKTSYEQYF.

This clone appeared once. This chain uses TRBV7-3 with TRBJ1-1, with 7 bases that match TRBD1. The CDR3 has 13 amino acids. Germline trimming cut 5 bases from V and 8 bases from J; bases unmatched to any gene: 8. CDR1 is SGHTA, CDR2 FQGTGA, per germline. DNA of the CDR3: TGTGCCAGCAGCCGGATGACAGGGTTAGAAGCTTTCTTT. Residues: CASSRMTGLEAFF.

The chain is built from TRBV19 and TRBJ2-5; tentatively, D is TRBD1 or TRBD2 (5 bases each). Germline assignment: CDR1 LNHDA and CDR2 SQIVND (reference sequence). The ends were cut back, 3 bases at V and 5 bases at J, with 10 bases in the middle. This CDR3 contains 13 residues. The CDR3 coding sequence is TGTGCCAGTAGTATTGGCAGGGAGGAGACCCAGTACTTC. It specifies CASSIGREETQYF.

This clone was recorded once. The CDR3 DNA reads as TGTGCCAGCAGCCCGGGACTAGAGACCGGGGAGCTGTTTTTT. This codes for CASSPGLETGELFF. The chain carries TRBV6-1 and TRBJ2-2; TRBD2 aligns across 8 bases. Germline values: CDR1 MNHNS, CDR2 SASEGT. The ends lost 6 bases at V and 5 bases at J; junction bases unmatched: 5. This CDR3 is built from 14 residues.

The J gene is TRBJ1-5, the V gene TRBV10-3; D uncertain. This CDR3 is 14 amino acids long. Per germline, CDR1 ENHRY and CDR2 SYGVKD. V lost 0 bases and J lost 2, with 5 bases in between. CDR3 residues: CAISESQGNQPQHF. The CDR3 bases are TGTGCCATCAGTGAGTCTCAGGGCAATCAGCCCCAGCATTTT.

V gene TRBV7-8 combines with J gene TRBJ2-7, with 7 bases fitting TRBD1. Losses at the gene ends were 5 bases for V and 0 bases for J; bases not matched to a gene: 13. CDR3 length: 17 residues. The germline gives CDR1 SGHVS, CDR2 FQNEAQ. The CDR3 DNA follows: TGTGCCAGCAGCACGGGACAGAACTTATTTTACTCCTACGAGCAGTACTTC. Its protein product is CASSTGQNLFYSYEQYF.

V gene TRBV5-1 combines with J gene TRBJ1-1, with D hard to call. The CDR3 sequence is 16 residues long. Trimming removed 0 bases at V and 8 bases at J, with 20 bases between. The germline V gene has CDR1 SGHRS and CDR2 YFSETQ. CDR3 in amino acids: CASSLGHNPGSSEAFF. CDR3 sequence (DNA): TGCGCCAGCAGCTTGGGACACAATCCGGGTTCATCCGAAGCTTTCTTT.

The CDR3 DNA is TGTGCCAGCAGCTTAACTAGCGGGGGGGCGAGTGAGCAGTTCTTC. Translation gives CASSLTSGGASEQFF. The rearrangement uses TRBV5-4 and TRBJ2-1; TRBD2 aligns across 13 bases. CDR1 is SGHNT, CDR2 YYREEE, per germline (reference sequence). V lost 2 bases, J lost 9 bases, and 5 bases stayed unmatched. The CDR3 length is 15 residues.

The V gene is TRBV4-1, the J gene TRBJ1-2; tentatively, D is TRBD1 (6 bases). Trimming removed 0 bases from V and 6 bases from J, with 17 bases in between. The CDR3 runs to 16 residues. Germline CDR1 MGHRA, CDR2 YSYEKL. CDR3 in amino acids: CASSQDLRGAGNGYTF. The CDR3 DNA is TGCGCCAGCAGCCAAGATTTAAGGGGGGCAGGCAATGGCTACACCTTC.

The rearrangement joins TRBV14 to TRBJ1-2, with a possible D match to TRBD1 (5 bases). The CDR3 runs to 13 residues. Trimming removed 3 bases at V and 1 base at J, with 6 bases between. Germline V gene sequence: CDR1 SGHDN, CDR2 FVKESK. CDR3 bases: TGTGCCAGCAGCCAGGGACTTAACTATGGCTACACCTTC. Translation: CASSQGLNYGYTF.

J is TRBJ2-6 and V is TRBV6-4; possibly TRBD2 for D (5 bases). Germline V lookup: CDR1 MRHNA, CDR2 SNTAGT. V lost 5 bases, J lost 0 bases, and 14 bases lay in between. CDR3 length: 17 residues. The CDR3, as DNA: TGTGCCAGCAGTAAATCGGGAACTAACTCTGGGGCCAACGTCCTGACTTTC. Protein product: CASSKSGTNSGANVLTF.

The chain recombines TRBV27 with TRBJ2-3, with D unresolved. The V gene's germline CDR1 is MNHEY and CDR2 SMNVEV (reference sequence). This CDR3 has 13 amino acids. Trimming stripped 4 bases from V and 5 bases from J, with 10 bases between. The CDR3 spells CASSSTTEDTQYF. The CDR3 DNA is TGTGCCAGCAGTTCAACCACCGAAGATACGCAGTATTTT.

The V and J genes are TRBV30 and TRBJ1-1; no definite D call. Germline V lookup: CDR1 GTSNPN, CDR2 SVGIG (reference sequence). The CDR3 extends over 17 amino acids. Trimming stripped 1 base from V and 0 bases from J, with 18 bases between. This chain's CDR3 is CAWSGSAGFFVNTEAFF. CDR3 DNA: TGTGCCTGGAGTGGATCCGCGGGGTTCTTTGTGAACACTGAAGCTTTCTTT.

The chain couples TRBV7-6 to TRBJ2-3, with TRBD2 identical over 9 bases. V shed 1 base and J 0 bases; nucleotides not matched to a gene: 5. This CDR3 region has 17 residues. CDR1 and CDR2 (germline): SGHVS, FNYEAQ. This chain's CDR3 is CASSLGVAGESTDTQYF. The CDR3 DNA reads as TGTGCCAGCAGCTTAGGGGTAGCGGGGGAGAGCACAGATACGCAGTATTTT.

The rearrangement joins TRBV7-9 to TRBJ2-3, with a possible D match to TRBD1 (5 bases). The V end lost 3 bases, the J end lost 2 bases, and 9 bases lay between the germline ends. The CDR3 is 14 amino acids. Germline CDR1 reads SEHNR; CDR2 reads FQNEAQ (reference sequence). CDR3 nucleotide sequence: TGTGCCAGCAGCTTTAGGGGTCACACAGATACGCAGTATTTT. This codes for CASSFRGHTDTQYF.

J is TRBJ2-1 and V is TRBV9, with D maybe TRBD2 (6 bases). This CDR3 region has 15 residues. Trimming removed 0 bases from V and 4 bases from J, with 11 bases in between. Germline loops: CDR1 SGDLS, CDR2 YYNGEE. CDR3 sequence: CASSVAGLLYNEQFF. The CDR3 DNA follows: TGTGCCAGCAGCGTAGCGGGACTCCTATACAATGAGCAGTTCTTC.

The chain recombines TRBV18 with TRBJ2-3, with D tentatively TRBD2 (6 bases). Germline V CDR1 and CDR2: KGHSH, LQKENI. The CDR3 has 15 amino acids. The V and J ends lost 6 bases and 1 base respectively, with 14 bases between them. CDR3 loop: CASSPASDGTDTQYF. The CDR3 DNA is TGTGCCAGCTCTCCAGCTAGCGACGGCACAGATACGCAGTATTTT.

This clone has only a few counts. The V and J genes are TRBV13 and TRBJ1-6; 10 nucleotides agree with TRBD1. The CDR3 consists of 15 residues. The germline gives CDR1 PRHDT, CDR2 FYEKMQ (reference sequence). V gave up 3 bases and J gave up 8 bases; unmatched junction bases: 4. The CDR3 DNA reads TGTGCCAGCAGCTTCGGACAGGGGGGTTATTCACCCCTCCACTTT. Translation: CASSFGQGGYSPLHF.

Here the CDR3 DNA reads TGTGCCACGTCCGCAGGGAGAGGCTACACCTTC. Protein sequence: CATSAGRGYTF. The chain recombines TRBV12-3 or TRBV12-4 with TRBJ1-2, with a weak D call TRBD1 (5 bases). V was trimmed by 10 bases and J by 8 bases, leaving 14 bases between them. This CDR3 is built from 11 residues.

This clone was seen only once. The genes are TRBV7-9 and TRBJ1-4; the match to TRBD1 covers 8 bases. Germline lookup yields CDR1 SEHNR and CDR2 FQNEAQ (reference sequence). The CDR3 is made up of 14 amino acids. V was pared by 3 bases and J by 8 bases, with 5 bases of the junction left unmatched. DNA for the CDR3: TGTGCCAGCAGCTTTGTACAGGGGGACGAAAAACTGTTTTTT. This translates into CASSFVQGDEKLFF.

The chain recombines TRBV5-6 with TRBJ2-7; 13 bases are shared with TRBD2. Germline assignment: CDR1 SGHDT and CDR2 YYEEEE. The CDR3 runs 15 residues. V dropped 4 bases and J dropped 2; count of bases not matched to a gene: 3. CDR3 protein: CASSHGTSGTYEQYF. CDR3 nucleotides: TGTGCCAGCAGCCACGGGACTAGCGGGACCTACGAGCAGTACTTC.

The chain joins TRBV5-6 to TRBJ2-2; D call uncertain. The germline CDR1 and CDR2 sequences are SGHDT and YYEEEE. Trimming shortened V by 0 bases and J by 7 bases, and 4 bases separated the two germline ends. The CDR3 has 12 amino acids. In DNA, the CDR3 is TGTGCCAGCAGCTTGGACAGCGGGGAGCTGTTTTTT. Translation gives CASSLDSGELFF.

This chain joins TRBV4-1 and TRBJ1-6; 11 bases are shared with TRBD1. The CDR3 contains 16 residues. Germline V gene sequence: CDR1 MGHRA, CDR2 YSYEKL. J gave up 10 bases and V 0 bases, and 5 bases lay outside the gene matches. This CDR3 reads CASSQEADRGRSPLHF. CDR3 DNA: TGCGCCAGCAGCCAAGAAGCGGACAGGGGGCGATCACCCCTCCACTTT.

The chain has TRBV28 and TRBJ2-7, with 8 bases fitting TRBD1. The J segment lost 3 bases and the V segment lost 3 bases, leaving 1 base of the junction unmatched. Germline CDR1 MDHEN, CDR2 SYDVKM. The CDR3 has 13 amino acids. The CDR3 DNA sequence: TGTGCCAGCAGTTTGGGGACAGGCTACGAGCAGTACTTC. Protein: CASSLGTGYEQYF.

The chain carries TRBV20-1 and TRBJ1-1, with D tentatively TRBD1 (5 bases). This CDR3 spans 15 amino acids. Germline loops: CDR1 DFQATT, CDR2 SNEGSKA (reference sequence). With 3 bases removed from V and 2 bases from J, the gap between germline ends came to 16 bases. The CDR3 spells CSASWQGSPNTEAFF. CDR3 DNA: TGCAGTGCTAGTTGGCAGGGAAGCCCCAACACTGAAGCTTTCTTT.

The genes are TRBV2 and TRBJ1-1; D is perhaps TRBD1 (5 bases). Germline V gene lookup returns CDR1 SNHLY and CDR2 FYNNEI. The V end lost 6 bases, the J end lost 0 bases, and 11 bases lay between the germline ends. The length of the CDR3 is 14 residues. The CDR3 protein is CASRAAGMNTEAFF. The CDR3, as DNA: TGTGCCAGCAGAGCCGCAGGGATGAACACTGAAGCTTTCTTT.

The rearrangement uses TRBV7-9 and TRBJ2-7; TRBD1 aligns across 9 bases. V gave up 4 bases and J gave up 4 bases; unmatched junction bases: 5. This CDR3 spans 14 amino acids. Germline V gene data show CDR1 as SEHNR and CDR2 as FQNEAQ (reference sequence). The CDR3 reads CASSWDRASYEQYF. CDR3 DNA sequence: TGTGCCAGCAGCTGGGACAGGGCTTCGTACGAGCAGTACTTC.